The clone carrying this T cell receptor beta chain was counted at least ten times. This specimen belongs to a study of T cells in Graves' hyperthyroidism and ophthalmopathy. The CDR3 is made up of 15 amino acids. Germline V CDR1 and CDR2: LNHNV, YYDKDF (reference sequence). J lost 1 base, V lost 5 bases, and 6 bases had no gene match. Regions amplified from RNA transcripts were the TCR beta CDR3 regions. TCR CDR3 underwent first-round RT-PCR with the HTBI primer set. Using its own MiXCR run on the multiplex PCR reads, TCRdb lists one record per CDR3 protein. The data hold hundreds of thousands of distinct CDR3 sequences, with roughly 15% observed a single time.

V and J are TRBV15 and TRBJ2-7; TRBD2 matches at 9 bases. The TCR originated in a man younger than 30 with Graves' ophthalmopathy. Sample: blood. Here the CDR3 DNA reads TGTGCCACCAGCCATAGCGGGGGCCTTTCCTACGAGCAGTACTTC. This codes for CATSHSGGLSYEQYF.